What follows describes a single T cell receptor beta chain. Its target is unknown. V trimming: 3 bases; J trimming: 4 bases; junction bases outside the gene matches: 14. Germline V gene sequence: CDR1 ENHRY, CDR2 SYGVKD. This CDR3 comprises 17 residues. Libraries were prepared by immunoSEQ multiplex PCR; TCRdb keeps only in-frame clonotypes and omits some of them. The table shows about 52,000 clones, with 85% to 95% occurring only once. This related bone marrow graft donor gave peripheral blood on the day of marrow donation. This sample is drawn from a study of T cells after posttransplantation cyclophosphamide. Study-level findings and limits: Skin or GI-infiltrating T cells shared few TRB sequences with blood. After PTCy, TRB diversity resembled that of CNI/methotrexate controls. Donor CD8+ memory clones often dominated recipient blood repertoires at later times.

Sequenced input: PBMCs. This chain uses TRBV10-3 with TRBJ2-7; 8 bases are shared with TRBD1. This sequence was found in a woman in her 30s in good health and a related stem cell transplant donor. CDR3 amino acids: CAISDESIGQGIYEQYF. CDR3 coding DNA: TGTGCCATCAGTGATGAATCAATCGGACAGGGTATTTACGAGCAGTACTTC.